A single sample is the source of the 12 T cell receptor beta chains below, sequenced in a study of OX40 agonist ivuxolimab in advanced cancers. TCRdb's copy holds only in-frame clones and misses some; the assay was immunoSEQ multiplex PCR. The sample lists some 19,000 clones, about 70% occurring once. The sequencing used CD4+ or CD8+ T cells sorted from blood, collected in a trial of the OX40 agonist ivuxolimab. The receptors were gathered from an adult with an advanced solid tumor such as melanoma, head and neck, liver or kidney cancer.

This clone was recorded once. The chain employs TRBV19 and TRBJ2-7, with a weak D call TRBD2 (5 bases). Looked up from germline, CDR1 is LNHDA and CDR2 is SQIVND (reference sequence). The V end was cut by 1 base, the J end by 3 bases, with 10 bases between. CDR3 size: 14 residues. The CDR3 sequence is CASSIGTEIYEQYF. DNA for the CDR3: TGTGCCAGTAGTATAGGGACTGAAATCTACGAGCAGTACTTC.

Sample share makes this clone medium-sized (0.01 to 0.1%). The genes are TRBV5-6 and TRBJ2-1, with TRBD2 matching over 12 bases. The CDR3 runs to 15 residues. CDR1 SGHDT and CDR2 YYEEEE come from the germline V gene. V dropped 4 bases and J dropped 15; count of bases not matched to a gene: 14. CDR3 amino acids: CASSLRLAGALHVFF. In DNA form, the CDR3 reads TGTGCCAGCAGCCTCCGACTAGCGGGAGCTCTTCACGTGTTCTTC.

The sample holds a few counts of this clone. The chain joins TRBV5-5 to TRBJ2-3, with D possibly TRBD1 on 6 matching bases. The CDR3 is 15 amino acids. CDR1 and CDR2 (germline): SGHKS, YYEKEE (reference sequence). Trimming took off 2 bases at V and 0 bases at J, with 10 bases between the two ends. This CDR3 is CASSFPGQSTDTQYF. Written as DNA, the CDR3 is TGTGCCAGCAGCTTTCCTGGACAGAGCACAGATACGCAGTATTTT. The full variable domain, with the rest looked up from reference TRBV5-5 and TRBJ2-3, is DAGVTQSPTHLIKTRGQQVTLRCSPISGHKSVSWYQQVLGQGPQFIFQYYEKEERGRGNFPDRFSARQFPNYSSELNVNALLLGDSALYLCASSFPGQSTDTQYFGPGTRLTVL.

This clone has only a few counts. Written as DNA, the CDR3 is TGTGCCAGCAGCCTTCCTCCCCAGGCAACTAATGAAAAACTGTTTTTT. It specifies CASSLPPQATNEKLFF. The V and J genes are TRBV16 and TRBJ1-4; no clear D. This CDR3 has 16 amino acids. The germline V and J ends were trimmed by 4 bases and 0 bases, with 12 bases remaining between them. The V gene's germline CDR1 is KGHSY and CDR2 FQNENV.

The V and J genes are TRBV29-1 and TRBJ2-1, with D possibly being TRBD1 (6 bases). V was trimmed by 3 bases and J by 8 bases, leaving 14 bases between them. Looked up from germline, CDR1 is SQVTM and CDR2 is ANQGSEA. The CDR3 contains 13 residues. CDR3 nucleotides: TGCAGCGTTGACGGCATCAGGGGCGATGAGCAGTTCTTC. This gives the protein CSVDGIRGDEQFF.

CDR3 loop: CTTGTGDNQPQHF. For the CDR3, the DNA is TGTACAACCGGGACAGGGGACAATCAGCCCCAGCATTTT. V usage is TRBV12-5 and J usage is TRBJ1-5; 10 bases align to TRBD1. The CDR3 is 13 amino acids. The germline gives CDR1 LGHNT, CDR2 FRNRAP.

The rearrangement links TRBV9 to TRBJ1-1; D perhaps matches TRBD1 (6 bases). CDR3 length equals 13 residues. Germline assignment: CDR1 SGDLS and CDR2 YYNGEE. The V end was cut by 4 bases, the J end by 1 base, with 8 bases between. Here the CDR3 reads CASSLQGNTEAFF. The CDR3 region has the DNA TGTGCCAGCAGCCTACAGGGGAACACTGAAGCTTTCTTT.

The J gene is TRBJ2-5, the V gene TRBV4-1; perhaps D is TRBD1 or TRBD2 (7 bases each). Germline V gene sequence: CDR1 MGHRA, CDR2 YSYEKL. Between the trimmed V and J ends, which lost 6 bases and 3 bases, there was a span of 20 bases. The CDR3 consists of 16 residues. CDR3 sequence (DNA): TGCGCCAGCAGTTCAGGGGGGGGAGGTTTCGAAGAGACCCAGTACTTC. It codes for CASSSGGGGFEETQYF.

The genes are TRBV19 and TRBJ1-4, with 10 bases that match TRBD1. The CDR3 spans 15 residues. The V segment lost 4 bases and the J segment 8 bases; nucleotides outside the gene matches: 7. The germline V gene encodes CDR1 LNHDA and CDR2 SQIVND (reference sequence). The CDR3: CASSTWDRGREKLFF. CDR3 nucleotide sequence: TGTGCCAGTAGTACATGGGACAGGGGAAGAGAAAAACTGTTTTTT.

The CDR3 DNA sequence: TGTGCCAGCCAACGAACAGGGGCCCCGACTTACGAGCAGTACTTC. Protein product: CASQRTGAPTYEQYF. J is TRBJ2-7 and V is TRBV2; 7 positions match TRBD1. J was trimmed by 4 bases and V by 8 bases; bases with no gene match: 14. This CDR3 region has 15 residues. Germline CDR1 reads SNHLY; CDR2 reads FYNNEI.

The genes are TRBV7-9 and TRBJ1-2; tentative D call: TRBD1 (6 bases). Trimming removed 4 bases from V and 3 bases from J, with 12 bases in between. This CDR3 comprises 14 residues. The germline CDR1 and CDR2 sequences are SEHNR and FQNEAQ (reference sequence). The CDR3 region has the DNA TGTGCCAGCAGCTCGGCGACAGGCTACTATGGCTACACCTTC. Translation: CASSSATGYYGYTF.

The chain couples TRBV28 to TRBJ1-4; the D is unclear. Trimming left V 2 bases short and J 3 bases short, with 13 bases between. The CDR3 is made up of 16 amino acids. Germline-derived CDR1 and CDR2 are MDHEN and SYDVKM. DNA of the CDR3: TGTGCCAGCAGTTTAAACTCCGGGAGAGCTAATGAAAAACTGTTTTTT. It translates to CASSLNSGRANEKLFF.